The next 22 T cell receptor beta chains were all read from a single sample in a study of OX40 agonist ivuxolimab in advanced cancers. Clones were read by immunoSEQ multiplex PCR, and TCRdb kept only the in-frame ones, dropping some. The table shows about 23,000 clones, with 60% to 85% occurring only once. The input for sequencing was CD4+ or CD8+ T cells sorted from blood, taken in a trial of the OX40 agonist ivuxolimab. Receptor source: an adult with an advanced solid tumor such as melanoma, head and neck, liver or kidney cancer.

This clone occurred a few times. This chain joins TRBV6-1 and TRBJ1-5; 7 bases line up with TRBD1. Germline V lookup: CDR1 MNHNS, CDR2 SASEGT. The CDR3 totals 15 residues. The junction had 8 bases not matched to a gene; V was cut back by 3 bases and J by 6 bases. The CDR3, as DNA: TGTGCCAGCAGTGATATCTTTAGGGGGCTTCAGCCCCAGCATTTT. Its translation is CASSDIFRGLQPQHF.

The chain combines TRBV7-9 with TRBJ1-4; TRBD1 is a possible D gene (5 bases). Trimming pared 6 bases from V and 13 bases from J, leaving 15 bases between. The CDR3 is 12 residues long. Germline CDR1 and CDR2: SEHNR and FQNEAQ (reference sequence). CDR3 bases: TGTGCCAGCAGGGGGACCACCCAAAGACTGTTTTTT. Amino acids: CASRGTTQRLFF.

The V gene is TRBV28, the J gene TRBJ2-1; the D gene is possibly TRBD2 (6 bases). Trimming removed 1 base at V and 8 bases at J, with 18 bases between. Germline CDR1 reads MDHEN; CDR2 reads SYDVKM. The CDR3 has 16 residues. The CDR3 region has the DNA TGTGCCAGCAGTTTATCGTTCGCCGGAGGGAGTGATGAGCAGTTCTTC. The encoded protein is CASSLSFAGGSDEQFF.

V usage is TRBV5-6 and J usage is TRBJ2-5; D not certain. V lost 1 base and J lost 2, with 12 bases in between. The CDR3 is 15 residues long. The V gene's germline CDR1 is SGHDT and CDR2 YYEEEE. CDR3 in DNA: TGTGCCAGCAGCTTGATACGACGCCGACAAGAGACCCAGTACTTC. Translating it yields CASSLIRRRQETQYF.

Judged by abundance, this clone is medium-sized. As DNA, the CDR3 is TGCGCCAGCAGCTTGGATACCGGGTTCTCTCGCTACACCTTC. It encodes CASSLDTGFSRYTF. V and J are TRBV5-1 and TRBJ1-2; D gene unclear. The CDR3 is made up of 14 amino acids. The V and J ends lost 0 bases and 9 bases respectively, with 15 bases between them. Germline V gene lookup returns CDR1 SGHRS and CDR2 YFSETQ.

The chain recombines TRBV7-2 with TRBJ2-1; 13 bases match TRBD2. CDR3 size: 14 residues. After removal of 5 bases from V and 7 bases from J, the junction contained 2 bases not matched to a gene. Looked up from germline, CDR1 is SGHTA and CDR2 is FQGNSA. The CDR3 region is CASSRTSGSNEQFF. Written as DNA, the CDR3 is TGTGCCAGCAGCCGGACTAGCGGGAGTAATGAGCAGTTCTTC.

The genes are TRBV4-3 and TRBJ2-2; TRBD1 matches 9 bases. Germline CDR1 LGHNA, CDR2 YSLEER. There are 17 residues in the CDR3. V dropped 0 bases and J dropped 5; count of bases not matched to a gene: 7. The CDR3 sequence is CASSQDRRTGVTGELFF. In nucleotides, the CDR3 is TGCGCCAGCAGCCAAGATAGGCGGACAGGGGTTACCGGGGAGCTGTTTTTT.

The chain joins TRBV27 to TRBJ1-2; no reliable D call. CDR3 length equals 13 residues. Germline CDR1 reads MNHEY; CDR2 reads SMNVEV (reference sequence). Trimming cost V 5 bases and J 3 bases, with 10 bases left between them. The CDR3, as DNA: TGTGCCAGCAGTGCGGTCCCCCACTATGGCTACACCTTC. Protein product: CASSAVPHYGYTF.

In DNA, the CDR3 is TGTGCCAGCAGCCCGACAGGGGGCACTGAAGCTTTCTTT. Its translation: CASSPTGGTEAFF. The chain links TRBV27 to TRBJ1-1; 9 bases agree with TRBD1. With 6 bases clipped from V and 4 bases from J, the junction kept 3 bases outside the gene matches. Germline CDR1 reads MNHEY; CDR2 reads SMNVEV (reference sequence). The length of the CDR3 is 13 residues.

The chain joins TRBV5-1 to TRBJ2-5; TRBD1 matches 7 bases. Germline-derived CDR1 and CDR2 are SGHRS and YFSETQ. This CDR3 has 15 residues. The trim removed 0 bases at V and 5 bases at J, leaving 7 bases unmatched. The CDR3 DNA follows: TGCGCCAGCAGCTTGGGACTTGACAGGGTGGAGACCCAGTACTTC. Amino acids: CASSLGLDRVETQYF.

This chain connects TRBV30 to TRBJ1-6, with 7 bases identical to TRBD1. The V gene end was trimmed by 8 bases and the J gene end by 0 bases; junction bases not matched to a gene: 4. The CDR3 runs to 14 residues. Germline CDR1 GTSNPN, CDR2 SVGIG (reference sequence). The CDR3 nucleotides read TGTGCCCTGGACAGGAGCTCCTATAATTCACCCCTCCACTTT. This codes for CALDRSSYNSPLHF.

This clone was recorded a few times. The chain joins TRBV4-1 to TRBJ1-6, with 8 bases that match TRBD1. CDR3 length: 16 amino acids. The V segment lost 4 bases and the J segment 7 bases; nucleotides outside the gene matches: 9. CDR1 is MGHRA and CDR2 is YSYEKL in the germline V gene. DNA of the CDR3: TGCGCCAGCAGCCCTGAGATGGACAGGGAAAATTCACCCCTCCACTTT. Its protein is CASSPEMDRENSPLHF.

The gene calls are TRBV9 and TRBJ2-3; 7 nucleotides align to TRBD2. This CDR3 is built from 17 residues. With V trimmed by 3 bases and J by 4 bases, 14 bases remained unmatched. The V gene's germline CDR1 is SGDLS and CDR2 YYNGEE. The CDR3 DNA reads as TGTGCCAGCAGCGGAGGTCCGGCGGGAGTAAGAGCAGATACGCAGTATTTT. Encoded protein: CASSGGPAGVRADTQYF.

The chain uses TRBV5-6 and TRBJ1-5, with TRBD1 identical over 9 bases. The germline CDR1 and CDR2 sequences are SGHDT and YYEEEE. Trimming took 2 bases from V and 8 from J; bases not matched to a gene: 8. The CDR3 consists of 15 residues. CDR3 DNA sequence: TGTGCCAGCAGCTTCAAACAGGGGGCGGGGGAGCCCCAGCATTTT. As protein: CASSFKQGAGEPQHF.

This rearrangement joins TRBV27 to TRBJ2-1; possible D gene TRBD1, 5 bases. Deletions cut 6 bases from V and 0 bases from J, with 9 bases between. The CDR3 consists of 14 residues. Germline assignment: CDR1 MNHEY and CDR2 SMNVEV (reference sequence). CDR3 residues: CASSRTTSYNEQFF. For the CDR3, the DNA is TGTGCCAGCAGCCGGACAACCTCCTACAATGAGCAGTTCTTC.

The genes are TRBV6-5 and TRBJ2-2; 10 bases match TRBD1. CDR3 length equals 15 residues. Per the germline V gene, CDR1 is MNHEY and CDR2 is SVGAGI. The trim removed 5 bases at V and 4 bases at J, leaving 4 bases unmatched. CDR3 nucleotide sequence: TGTGCCAGCAGTCGACAGGGGGCAAGCACCGGGGAGCTGTTTTTT. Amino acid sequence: CASSRQGASTGELFF.

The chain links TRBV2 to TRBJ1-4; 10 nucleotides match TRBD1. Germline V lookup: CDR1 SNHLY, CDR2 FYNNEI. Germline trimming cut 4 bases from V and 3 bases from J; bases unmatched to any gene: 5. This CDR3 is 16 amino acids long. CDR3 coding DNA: TGTGCCAGCAGTGCCGGGACAGGGGTAGCTAATGAAAAACTGTTTTTT. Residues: CASSAGTGVANEKLFF.

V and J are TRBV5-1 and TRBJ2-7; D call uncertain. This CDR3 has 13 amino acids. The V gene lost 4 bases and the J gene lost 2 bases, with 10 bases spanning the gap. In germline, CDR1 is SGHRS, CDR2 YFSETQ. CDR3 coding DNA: TGCGCCAGCAGCCCGCGCGGCGCCTACGAGCAGTACTTC. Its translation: CASSPRGAYEQYF.

The CDR3 coding sequence is TGTGCCAGCAGTTTCCGCACCCCGGCGGGGGCTTTCTTT. It encodes CASSFRTPAGAFF. The V gene is TRBV28, the J gene TRBJ1-1; D is uncertain. The germline V gene encodes CDR1 MDHEN and CDR2 SYDVKM. V was shortened by 3 bases and J by 11 bases, with 16 bases between the two germline ends. The CDR3 consists of 13 residues. Supplemented by reference TRBV28 and TRBJ1-1, the full variable domain reads DVKVTQSSRYLVKRTGEKVFLECVQDMDHENMFWYRQDPGLGLRLIYFSYDVKMKEKGDIPEGYSVSREKKERFSLILESASTNQTSMYLCASSFRTPAGAFFGQGTRLTVV.

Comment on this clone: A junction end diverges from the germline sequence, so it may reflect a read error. The CDR3, as DNA: TGTGCCGGCAGCACGAGAGGAGGGCCGGGAGCTTTCTTT. Translation gives CAGSTRGGPGAFF. J is TRBJ1-1 and V is TRBV11-1; D unresolved. Per germline, CDR1 SGHAT and CDR2 FQDESV (reference sequence). The CDR3 covers 13 residues.

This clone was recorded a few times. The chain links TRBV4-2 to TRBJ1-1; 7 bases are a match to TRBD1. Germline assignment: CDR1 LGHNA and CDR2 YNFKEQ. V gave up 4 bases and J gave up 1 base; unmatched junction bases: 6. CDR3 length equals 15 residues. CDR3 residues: CASSPKGQPNTEAFF. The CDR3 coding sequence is TGTGCCAGCAGCCCCAAGGGACAGCCGAACACTGAAGCTTTCTTT.

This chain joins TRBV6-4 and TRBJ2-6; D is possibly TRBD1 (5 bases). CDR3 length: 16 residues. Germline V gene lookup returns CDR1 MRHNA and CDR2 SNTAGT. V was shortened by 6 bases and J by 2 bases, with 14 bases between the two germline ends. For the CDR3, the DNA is TGTGCCAGCAGCCCCCAGGGAAGGGCTGGGGCCAACGTCCTGACTTTC. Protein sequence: CASSPQGRAGANVLTF.